The 16 T cell receptor beta chains below all came from one sample that was sequenced in a study of blood T cell repertoires in COVID-19. Sequencing was performed with immunoSEQ multiplex PCR; in TCRdb, only in-frame clones are kept and a portion is missing. The data hold approximately 28,000 clones, with roughly nine tenths observed a single time. The specimen sequenced was peripheral blood. Receptors were obtained from a man between 60 and 70 years old with active COVID-19.

The DNA for the CDR3 is TGTGCCTGGAGTGTATTACCGGTGAGCACTGAAGCTTTCTTT. It codes for CAWSVLPVSTEAFF. The rearrangement links TRBV30 to TRBJ1-1, with D unclear. The germline V and J ends were trimmed by 0 bases and 4 bases, with 12 bases remaining between them. Germline loops: CDR1 GTSNPN, CDR2 SVGIG (reference sequence). This CDR3 comprises 14 residues. Variable domain in full (rest from reference TRBV30 and TRBJ1-1): SQTIHQWPATLVQPVGSPLSLECTVEGTSNPNLYWYRQAAGRGLQLLFYSVGIGQISSEVPQNLSASRPQDRQFILSSKKLLLSDSGFYLCAWSVLPVSTEAFFGQGTRLTVV.

This clone was counted a single time. The chain recombines TRBV29-1 with TRBJ2-3, with 9 bases lining up with TRBD2. Germline-derived CDR1 and CDR2 are SQVTM and ANQGSEA. V gave up 1 base and J gave up 2 bases; unmatched junction bases: 7. The CDR3 is 16 amino acids. The CDR3 sequence is CSVEGLAGAHTDTQYF. The CDR3 bases are TGCAGCGTTGAAGGGTTAGCGGGGGCACACACAGATACGCAGTATTTT.

V and J are TRBV7-9 and TRBJ2-2, with 8 bases identical to TRBD2. The V segment lost 5 bases and the J segment 5 bases; nucleotides outside the gene matches: 16. The CDR3 has 18 residues. The germline gives CDR1 SEHNR, CDR2 FQNEAQ (reference sequence). This CDR3 reads CASSTPGAGGLVTGELFF. For the CDR3, the DNA is TGTGCCAGCAGCACCCCCGGCGCGGGGGGCCTCGTGACCGGGGAGCTGTTTTTT.

The chain is built from TRBV18 and TRBJ2-1, with 8 nucleotides matching TRBD1. The CDR3 spans 15 residues. CDR1 is KGHSH, CDR2 LQKENI, per germline. With V trimmed by 0 bases and J by 7 bases, 5 bases remained unmatched. CDR3 bases: TGTGCCAGCTCACCACCGCAGGGGGCATGGAATGAGCAGTTCTTC. It encodes CASSPPQGAWNEQFF.

This clone appeared a single time. This chain uses TRBV19 with TRBJ1-3; TRBD1 matches at 11 bases. Trimming removed 8 bases from V and 6 bases from J; junction bases left unmatched: 9. Germline V lookup: CDR1 LNHDA, CDR2 SQIVND (reference sequence). The CDR3 has 15 residues. The CDR3 coding sequence is TGTGCCAGTTCGCCCCGGACAGGGGGCGAAAACACCATATATTTT. Translation gives CASSPRTGGENTIYF.

The V and J genes are TRBV2 and TRBJ2-7; 9 bases are a match to TRBD1. V shed 5 bases and J 2 bases; nucleotides not matched to a gene: 1. Germline assignment: CDR1 SNHLY and CDR2 FYNNEI. The CDR3 is made up of 13 amino acids. This chain's CDR3 is CASSRDRAYEQYF. The CDR3 coding sequence is TGTGCCAGCAGTCGGGACAGGGCCTACGAGCAGTACTTC.

This clone was recorded only once. V and J are TRBV20-1 and TRBJ1-1, with 7 positions matching TRBD1. Germline V CDR1 and CDR2: DFQATT, SNEGSKA (reference sequence). This CDR3 is built from 14 residues. V shed 6 bases and J 3 bases; nucleotides not matched to a gene: 10. The CDR3 DNA reads TGCAGTGCCAGTCCGGGAACAGGGGACACTGAAGCTTTCTTT. Residues: CSASPGTGDTEAFF.

J is TRBJ2-1 and V is TRBV15, with D perhaps TRBD1 (6 bases). The germline CDR1 and CDR2 sequences are LNHNV and YYDKDF (reference sequence). Deletions cut 4 bases from V and 3 bases from J, with 13 bases between. This CDR3 comprises 15 residues. The CDR3 DNA reads as TGTGCCACCAGCACCACAGGGACCAGCTACAATGAGCAGTTCTTC. This sequence encodes CATSTTGTSYNEQFF.

This clone came up a few times. V usage is TRBV10-3 and J usage is TRBJ2-2, with 9 bases identical to TRBD1. The junction had 7 bases not matched to a gene; V was cut back by 3 bases and J by 5 bases. The CDR3 is 16 amino acids. Germline CDR1 reads ENHRY; CDR2 reads SYGVKD. The CDR3: CAISDPGQGATGELFF. DNA for the CDR3: TGTGCCATCAGTGACCCGGGACAGGGTGCGACCGGGGAGCTGTTTTTT.

This clone has more than one count but fewer than ten. The CDR3 coding sequence is TGTGCCAGCAGGCAAGCGAGTTCACCCCTCCACTTT. Translation gives CASRQASSPLHF. The V gene is TRBV28, the J gene TRBJ1-6, with D unresolved. Germline assignment: CDR1 MDHEN and CDR2 SYDVKM. CDR3 size: 12 residues. Trimming removed 6 bases from V and 9 bases from J, with 9 bases in between.

This clone was detected only once. The gene calls are TRBV28 and TRBJ2-2; D is perhaps TRBD2 (6 bases). Germline V CDR1 and CDR2: MDHEN, SYDVKM. Trimming stripped 6 bases from V and 5 bases from J, with 13 bases between. The CDR3 spans 14 residues. The CDR3 spells CASRNPGDTGELFF. The CDR3 nucleotides are TGTGCCAGCAGAAATCCGGGGGATACCGGGGAGCTGTTTTTT.

This clone is a singleton in its sample. The chain uses TRBV11-2 and TRBJ1-3; 7 bases align to TRBD1. Losses at the gene ends were 5 bases for V and 0 bases for J; bases not matched to a gene: 4. Germline CDR1 SGHAT, CDR2 FQNNGV. CDR3 length: 15 amino acids. This CDR3 reads CASSQGQTSGNTIYF. The CDR3 DNA reads as TGTGCCAGCAGCCAGGGACAGACCTCTGGAAACACCATATATTTT.

This clone was seen only once. V usage is TRBV6-5 and J usage is TRBJ2-7, with 14 bases aligning to TRBD2. The CDR3 sequence is 15 residues long. Germline V gives CDR1 MNHEY, CDR2 SVGAGI. V lost 8 bases and J lost 1; bases outside the gene matches: 4. CDR3 in DNA: TGTGCCAGCCTCGGACTAGCGGGGGGTTCCTACGAGCAGTACTTC. Translation gives CASLGLAGGSYEQYF.

The chain recombines TRBV25-1 with TRBJ2-3, with TRBD2 matching 11 bases. CDR1 MGHDK and CDR2 SYGVNS come from the germline V gene. CDR3 size: 15 residues. Trimming cost V 5 bases and J 3 bases; bases outside gene matches: 4. The CDR3 nucleotides are TGTGCCAGCAGTCTAACTAGCGGGGGAACAGATACGCAGTATTTT. This sequence encodes CASSLTSGGTDTQYF.

The chain couples TRBV5-5 to TRBJ1-1; possible D gene TRBD1, 6 bases. Per the germline V gene, CDR1 is SGHKS and CDR2 is YYEKEE (reference sequence). The CDR3 length is 15 residues. Deletions cut 4 bases from V and 2 bases from J, with 15 bases between. The CDR3 here is CASSPPGQLNTEAFF. As DNA, the CDR3 is TGTGCCAGCAGCCCCCCGGGACAACTCAACACTGAAGCTTTCTTT.

V is TRBV9 and J is TRBJ2-5; TRBD2 aligns across 11 bases. Unmatched junction bases numbered 6, after V lost 0 bases and J lost 5 bases. The length of the CDR3 is 16 residues. Looked up from germline, CDR1 is SGDLS and CDR2 is YYNGEE. Written as DNA, the CDR3 is TGTGCCAGCAGCGTAGGACTAGCGGGGAGTGGGGAGACCCAGTACTTC. It is translated as CASSVGLAGSGETQYF. The full variable domain, in which reference TRBV9 and TRBJ2-5 provide the parts outside the CDR3, is DSGVTQTPKHLITATGQRVTLRCSPRSGDLSVYWYQQSLDQGLQFLIQYYNGEERAKGNILERFSAQQFPDLHSELNLSSLELGDSALYFCASSVGLAGSGETQYFGPGTRLLVL.